This T cell receptor (beta chain) is from a study of blood T cell repertoires in COVID-19. The overall study: Acute and convalescent COVID-19 samples came from the United States, Italy and Spain. T cells, B-cell-depleted T cells, or PBMCs supplied cDNA or gDNA.

Per the study methods: Amplification from reference gene primers served as the basis for estimated nucleated cell counts. Repertoires were generated with immunoSEQ multiplex PCR, while TCRdb's copy carries only in-frame clones and drops some. V and J calls plus clone size are reproduced from that table; the DNA served to infer D and trimming. The data show roughly 170,000 clones, over 70% seen once. Enrollees, roughly 18 to 90 years old, lived in about two dozen US areas. CDR3 length equals 11 residues. The ends lost 6 bases at V and 9 bases at J; junction bases unmatched: 3. The germline V gene has CDR1 SQVTM and CDR2 ANQGSEA.

The chain employs TRBV29-1 and TRBJ2-1; 9 bases match TRBD2. Sequencing was performed on PBMCs or T cells enriched from blood (not recorded which). The sequence came from a woman between 45 and 60 years old in a cohort exposed to, infected with or recovered from COVID-19 (not recorded which). The CDR3: CSVRTSVEQFF. In DNA form, the CDR3 reads TGCAGCGTCCGGACTAGCGTTGAGCAGTTCTTC.